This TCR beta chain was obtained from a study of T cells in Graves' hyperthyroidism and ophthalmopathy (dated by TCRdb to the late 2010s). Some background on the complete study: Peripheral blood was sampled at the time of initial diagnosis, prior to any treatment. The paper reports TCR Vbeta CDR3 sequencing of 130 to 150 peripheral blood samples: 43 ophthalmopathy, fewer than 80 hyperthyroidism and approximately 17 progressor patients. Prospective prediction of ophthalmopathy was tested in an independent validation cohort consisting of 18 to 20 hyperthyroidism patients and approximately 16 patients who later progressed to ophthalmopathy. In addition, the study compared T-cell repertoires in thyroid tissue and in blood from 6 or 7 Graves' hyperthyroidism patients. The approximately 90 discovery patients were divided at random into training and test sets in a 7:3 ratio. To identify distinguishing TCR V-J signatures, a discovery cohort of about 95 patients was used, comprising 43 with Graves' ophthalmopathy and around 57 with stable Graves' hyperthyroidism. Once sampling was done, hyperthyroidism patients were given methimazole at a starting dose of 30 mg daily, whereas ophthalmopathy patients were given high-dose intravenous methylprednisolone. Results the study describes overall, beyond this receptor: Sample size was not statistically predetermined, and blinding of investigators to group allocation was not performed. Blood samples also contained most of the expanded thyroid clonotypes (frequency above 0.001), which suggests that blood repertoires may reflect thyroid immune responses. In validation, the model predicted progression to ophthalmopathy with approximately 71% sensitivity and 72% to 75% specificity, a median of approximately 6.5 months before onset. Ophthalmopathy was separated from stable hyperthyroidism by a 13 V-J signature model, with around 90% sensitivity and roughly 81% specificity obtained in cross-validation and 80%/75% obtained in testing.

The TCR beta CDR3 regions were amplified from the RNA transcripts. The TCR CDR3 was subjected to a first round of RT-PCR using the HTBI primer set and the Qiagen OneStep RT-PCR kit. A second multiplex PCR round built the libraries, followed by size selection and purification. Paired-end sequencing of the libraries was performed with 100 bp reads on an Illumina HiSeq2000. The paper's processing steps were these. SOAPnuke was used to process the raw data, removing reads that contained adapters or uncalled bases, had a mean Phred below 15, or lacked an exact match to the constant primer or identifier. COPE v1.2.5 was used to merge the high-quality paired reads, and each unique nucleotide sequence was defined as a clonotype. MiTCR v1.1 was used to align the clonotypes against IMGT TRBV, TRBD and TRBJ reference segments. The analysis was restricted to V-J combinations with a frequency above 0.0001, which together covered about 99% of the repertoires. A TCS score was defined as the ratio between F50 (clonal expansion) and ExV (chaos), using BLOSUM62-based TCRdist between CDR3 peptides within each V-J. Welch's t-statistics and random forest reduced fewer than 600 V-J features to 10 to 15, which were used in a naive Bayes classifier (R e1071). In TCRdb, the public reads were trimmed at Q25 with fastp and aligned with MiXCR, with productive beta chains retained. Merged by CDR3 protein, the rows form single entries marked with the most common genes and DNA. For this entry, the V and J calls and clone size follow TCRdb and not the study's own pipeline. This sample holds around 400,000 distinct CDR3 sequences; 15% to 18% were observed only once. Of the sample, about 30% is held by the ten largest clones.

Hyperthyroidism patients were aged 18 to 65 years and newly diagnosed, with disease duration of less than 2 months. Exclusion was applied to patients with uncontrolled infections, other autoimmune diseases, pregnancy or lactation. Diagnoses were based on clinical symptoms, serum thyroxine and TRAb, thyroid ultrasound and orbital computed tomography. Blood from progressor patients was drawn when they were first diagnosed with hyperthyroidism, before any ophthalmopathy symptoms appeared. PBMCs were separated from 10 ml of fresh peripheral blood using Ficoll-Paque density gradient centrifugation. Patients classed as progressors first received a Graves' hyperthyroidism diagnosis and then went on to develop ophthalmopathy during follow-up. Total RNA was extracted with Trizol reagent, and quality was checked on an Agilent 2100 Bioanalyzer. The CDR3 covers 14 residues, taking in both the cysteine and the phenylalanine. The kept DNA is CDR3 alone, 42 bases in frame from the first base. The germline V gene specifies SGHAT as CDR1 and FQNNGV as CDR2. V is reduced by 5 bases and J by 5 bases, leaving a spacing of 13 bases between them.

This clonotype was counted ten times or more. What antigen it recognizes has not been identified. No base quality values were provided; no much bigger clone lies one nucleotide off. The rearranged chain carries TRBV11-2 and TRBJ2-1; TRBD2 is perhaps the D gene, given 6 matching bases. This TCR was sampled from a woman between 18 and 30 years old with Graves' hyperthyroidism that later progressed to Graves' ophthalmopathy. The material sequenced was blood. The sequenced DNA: TGTGCCAGCAGCCGCTCGGGACTGGACAATGAGCAGTTCTTC. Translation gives CASSRSGLDNEQFF.